This TCR beta chain appears in the sequencing data of a study of blood T cell repertoires in COVID-19. Overall study: Acute and convalescent COVID-19 specimens originated in the United States, Italy and Spain.

Germline CDR1 and CDR2: SQVTM and ANQGSEA. With 6 bases clipped from V and 9 bases from J, the junction kept 10 bases outside the gene matches. CDR3 length equals 12 residues. Either two negative PCRs, clearance, or symptom resolution qualified Cohort 3 donors as recovered. TCRdb's copy holds only in-frame clones and misses some; the assay was immunoSEQ multiplex PCR. The sample records 150,000 to 200,000 clones, 70% to 90% being singletons. The sample consisted of PBMCs or T cells enriched from blood (not recorded which). This chain connects TRBV29-1 to TRBJ1-2, with 7 nucleotides matching TRBD1. The sequence derives from a woman aged 50 to 65 who had recovered from COVID-19. The chain's CDR3 is CSVDTGTESYTF. In DNA form, the CDR3 reads TGCAGCGTGGACACCGGGACAGAGAGCTACACCTTC.